This TCR beta chain derives from a study of control samples from healthy donors and cancer patients. Profiled with immunoSEQ multiplex PCR; TCRdb holds only in-frame clones, not every one. The sample yields about 120,000 clones, 88% seen once. V lost 6 bases to trimming and J lost 0 bases, with 12 bases between them. This CDR3 spans 15 amino acids. CDR1 and CDR2 from the germline V gene are MNHEY and SVGAGI. This TCR derives from a woman aged 70-85 years in good health. Sequencing was performed on blood. The V call is TRBV6-5, the J call TRBJ1-3; D possibly corresponds to TRBD1 (5 bases). The CDR3 DNA reads as TGTGCCAGCAGGGGGGACTCTACCTCTGGAAACACCATATATTTT. Its protein product is CASRGDSTSGNTIYF.